This T cell receptor beta chain was captured by sequencing in a study of T cells in Graves' hyperthyroidism and ophthalmopathy. This CDR3 contains 15 residues. Germline assignment: CDR1 LNHDA and CDR2 SQIVND (reference sequence). V lost 6 bases and J lost 2; bases outside the gene matches: 5. Amplified regions were TCR beta CDR3 sequences from RNA transcripts. During a first-round RT-PCR of the TCR CDR3, the HTBI primer set was used. A single record per CDR3 protein comes from TCRdb applying MiXCR to the multiplex PCR reads. The sample contains 660,000 or so distinct CDR3 sequences, 45% of which appear only once.

V and J are TRBV19 and TRBJ2-2; 8 nucleotides agree with TRBD1. The sequence was obtained from an adult man with Graves' disease, either hyperthyroidism or ophthalmopathy (not recorded which). Sequences were obtained from peripheral blood or thyroid tissue (not recorded which). The CDR3 is CASRYGQGNTGELFF. The CDR3, as DNA: TGTGCCAGTAGATACGGACAGGGAAACACCGGGGAGCTGTTTTTT. Filled out from reference TRBV19 and TRBJ2-2, the complete variable domain reads DGGITQSPKYLFRKEGQNVTLSCEQNLNHDAMYWYRQDPGQGLRLIYYSQIVNDFQKGDIAEGYSVSREKKESFPLTVTSAQKNPTAFYLCASRYGQGNTGELFFGEGSRLTVL.